This T cell receptor beta chain appears in the sequencing data of a study of blood T cells in healthy people across ages. Findings and limits, study-wide: It was the long-lived donors that had more naive CD4+ cells and higher diversity than aged donors. With naive T cell percentage, TCR beta diversity showed a strong correlation.

Whenever a sample was processed, at least 6 million PBMCs were isolated. The use of a sample-barcoded 5' primer and a J-beta primer mix characterized a second PCR of roughly 6 to 12 cycles. A template-switch adaptor that had 12 random nucleotides put a tag on each cDNA molecule. TCRdb re-derived calls from the 5' RACE reads in MiXCR, one entry per CDR3 protein. The table lists 1.5 million to 2 million distinct CDR3 sequences, roughly 27% of them singletons. V dropped 3 bases and J dropped 6 bases, with 12 bases sitting between them. The CDR3 has 15 residues. For this clonotype: Its matching antigen is unknown.

Material for sequencing was blood. The source of this sequence is a woman aged 25-40 years in good health. The chain links TRBV12-3 or TRBV12-4 to TRBJ1-6, with D perhaps TRBD1 (5 bases). The CDR3 loop reads CASSLSKQGNSPLHF. In DNA, the CDR3 is TGTGCCAGCAGTTTGAGTAAGCAGGGTAATTCACCCCTCCACTTT.